This T cell receptor (beta chain) derives from a study of cytomegalovirus exposure and HLA in healthy donors. Findings and limits, study-wide: Several V segments, TRBV6-2 and TRBV6-3 among them, could not be told apart and were dropped.

The PCR was carried out with 60 Vbeta primers and 13 Jbeta primers. Clones were read by immunoSEQ multiplex PCR, and TCRdb kept only the in-frame ones, dropping some. The data hold under 170,000 clones, with 79% observed a single time. The CDR3 length is 14 residues. The junction had 9 bases not matched to a gene; V was cut back by 6 bases and J by 7 bases. Looked up from germline, CDR1 is LNHDA and CDR2 is SQIVND (reference sequence). Regarding this clone: Its antigen remains unidentified.

The chain has TRBV19 and TRBJ1-5; 7 nucleotides align to TRBD1. The sequenced sample consisted of PBMCs. This TCR was recovered from a man between 45 and 60 years old in good health and CMV-seropositive. CDR3 in amino acids: CASSLTGSGQPQHF. In DNA form, the CDR3 reads TGTGCCAGTAGCTTGACAGGGTCCGGGCAGCCCCAGCATTTT.